The rows below give T cell receptor beta chains drawn from one sample of a study of blood T cell repertoires in COVID-19. TCRdb's table, derived via immunoSEQ multiplex PCR, lists solely in-frame clones and lacks some. This sample yields 150,000 or so clones, of which 86% are seen a single time; about 7.3% belongs to the top ten. The sample comprised peripheral blood. The receptor set was obtained from a man in his forties or fifties with active or convalescent COVID-19. The CDR3 runs from the conserved cysteine through the conserved F or W. D genes are given only for firm matches. Rows may omit the clone size; those that give it use once, few, many or a size class.

V gene	clone size	J gene	D gene	CDR3 protein	CDR3 DNA
TRBV27	.	TRBJ1-2	.	CASSRGGGYTF	TGTGCCAGTTCCAGGGGTGGGGGCTACACCTTC
TRBV21-1	.	TRBJ1-4	.	CASTPAEAATNEKLFF	TGTGCCAGCACCCCAGCAGAGGCAGCGACTAATGAAAAACTGTTTTTT
TRBV18	.	TRBJ1-4	TRBD1	CASSGRTGTNEKLFF	TGTGCCAGCTCAGGGCGGACAGGAACTAATGAAAAACTGTTTTTT
TRBV7-2	.	TRBJ2-7	TRBD2	CASSLSREYEQYF	TGTGCCAGCAGCTTATCGCGGGAGTACGAGCAGTACTTC
TRBV18	.	TRBJ2-2	.	CASSPRSGTSAGELFF	TGTGCCAGCTCACCCCGGTCCGGGACATCCGCCGGGGAGCTGTTTTTT
TRBV12-3/TRBV12-4	.	TRBJ2-7	.	CASSPQWSNEQYF	TGTGCCAGCAGTCCCCAATGGAGTAACGAGCAGTACTTC
TRBV6-5	.	TRBJ2-7	.	CASRVGASLSYEQYF	TGTGCCAGCAGAGTGGGGGCCAGCTTATCCTACGAGCAGTACTTC
TRBV2	.	TRBJ1-4	TRBD1	CASSGRDRGNEKLFF	TGTGCCAGCAGTGGCCGGGACAGGGGTAATGAAAAACTGTTTTTT
TRBV4-2	.	TRBJ1-2	TRBD1	CASSSTGTDYYGYTF	TGTGCCAGCAGCTCAACCGGGACAGACTACTATGGCTACACCTTC
TRBV7-9	.	TRBJ1-6	TRBD1	CASSLGTGEPNSPLHF	TGTGCCAGCAGCTTAGGGACAGGGGAACCCAATTCACCCCTCCACTTT
TRBV3-1/TRBV3-2	.	TRBJ1-3	.	CASSQDHSSSGNTIYF	TGTGCCAGCAGCCAAGACCACAGTAGCTCTGGAAACACCATATATTTT
TRBV7-6	once	TRBJ1-4	.	CASSLQGPVLELFF	TGTGCCAGCAGCTTACAGGGGCCAGTACTTGAACTGTTTTTT
TRBV7-9	.	TRBJ1-1	.	CASSRGGARGTEAFF	TGTGCCAGCAGCCGCGGGGGGGCCCGCGGCACTGAAGCTTTCTTT
TRBV11-1	.	TRBJ2-1	TRBD2	CASSIEGTSGRGEQFF	TGTGCCAGCAGCATTGAGGGGACTAGCGGGAGGGGTGAGCAGTTCTTC
TRBV7-9	few	TRBJ2-1	TRBD1	CASSLEGTGDNEQFF	TGTGCCAGCAGCTTAGAAGGGACAGGGGACAATGAGCAGTTCTTC
TRBV5-1	few	TRBJ2-7	TRBD2	CASTLGQSGGSSYEQYF	TGCGCCAGCACTCTGGGCCAGTCGGGAGGGAGCTCCTACGAGCAGTACTTC
TRBV9	.	TRBJ2-1	TRBD2	CASSVWEGSYNEQFF	TGTGCCAGCAGCGTATGGGAGGGATCCTACAATGAGCAGTTCTTC
TRBV11-3	.	TRBJ2-1	TRBD1	CASSFAPGQGNEQFF	TGTGCCAGCAGCTTTGCCCCGGGACAGGGCAATGAGCAGTTCTTC
TRBV5-1	.	TRBJ1-1	TRBD1	CASSKDRVPTEAFF	TGCGCCAGCAGCAAAGACAGGGTCCCCACTGAAGCTTTCTTT
TRBV24-1	.	TRBJ2-1	.	CATSGSNEQFF	TGTGCCACCAGTGGGAGCAATGAGCAGTTCTTC
TRBV5-8	.	TRBJ2-1	TRBD1	CASSSPARDRQNNEQFF	TGTGCCAGCAGCTCGCCAGCAAGGGACAGGCAGAACAATGAGCAGTTCTTC
TRBV4-2	.	TRBJ2-2	TRBD1	CASSPANHRGGGELFF	TGTGCCAGCAGCCCAGCAAATCACAGGGGTGGCGGGGAGCTGTTTTTT
TRBV24-1	.	TRBJ2-3	TRBD2	CATKGGGGDTQYF	TGTGCCACCAAAGGCGGGGGAGGGGATACGCAGTATTTT
TRBV14	once	TRBJ1-3	.	CASSQTVGNTIYF	TGTGCCAGCAGCCAAACGGTTGGAAACACCATATATTTT
TRBV7-9	.	TRBJ2-6	.	CASSHLEGGANVLTF	TGTGCCAGCAGTCACCTAGAGGGCGGGGCCAACGTCCTGACTTTC
TRBV5-1	once	TRBJ2-5	TRBD2	CASSSGLAPGETQYF	TGCGCCAGCAGCTCAGGACTAGCGCCCGGGGAGACCCAGTACTTC
TRBV6-2/TRBV6-3	few	TRBJ1-1	TRBD1	CASSYSGPRQGGFF	TGTGCCAGCAGTTACTCGGGCCCCAGACAGGGGGGTTTCTTT
TRBV7-6	.	TRBJ1-1	.	CASSRLTTESEAFF	TGTGCCAGCAGCCGATTGACGACAGAGAGTGAAGCTTTCTTT
TRBV5-4	.	TRBJ2-5	TRBD1	CASSVPNSRGQETQYF	TGTGCCAGCAGCGTGCCCAACAGCAGGGGGCAAGAGACCCAGTACTTC
TRBV7-8	once	TRBJ1-2	TRBD1	CASSSIGQGSKGYTF	TGTGCCAGCAGCTCAATCGGACAGGGGTCGAAAGGCTACACCTTC
TRBV5-1	few	TRBJ2-4	.	CASSLAPGAKNIQYF	TGCGCCAGCAGCTTGGCACCAGGGGCCAAAAACATTCAGTACTTC
TRBV27	.	TRBJ2-5	.	CASSFRGRETQYF	TGTGCCAGCAGTTTTCGGGGTCGGGAGACCCAGTACTTC
TRBV6-5	.	TRBJ1-2	TRBD1	CASSYSGDRGGYTF	TGTGCCAGCAGTTACTCTGGGGACAGGGGCGGCTACACCTTC
TRBV2	few	TRBJ2-3	TRBD2	CASSGFSGGVPDTQYF	TGTGCCAGCAGTGGCTTTTCGGGGGGGGTACCAGATACGCAGTATTTT
TRBV6-6	.	TRBJ1-1	TRBD1	CASSYLPGTGTEAFF	TGTGCCAGCAGTTACCTTCCCGGGACAGGGACTGAAGCTTTCTTT
TRBV7-2	.	TRBJ1-3	TRBD1	CASSLYRGRGTIYF	TGTGCCAGCAGCTTGTACAGGGGCCGGGGCACCATATATTTT
TRBV4-3	.	TRBJ2-7	.	CASSVQDSSYEQYF	TGCGCCAGCAGCGTACAAGATTCCTCCTACGAGCAGTACTTC
TRBV3-1/TRBV3-2	.	TRBJ2-1	TRBD2	CASSQEPSGREQFF	TGTGCCAGCAGCCAAGAGCCTAGCGGGAGAGAGCAGTTCTTC
TRBV19	.	TRBJ1-2	TRBD1	CASSGQGASYGYTF	TGTGCCAGTAGTGGACAGGGGGCAAGCTATGGCTACACCTTC
TRBV29-1	.	TRBJ1-4	TRBD1	CSVEKGQGEKLFF	TGCAGCGTTGAAAAAGGACAGGGTGAAAAACTGTTTTTT
TRBV28	.	TRBJ1-1	.	CASSLPEAHTEAFF	TGTGCCAGCAGTTTACCTGAAGCGCACACTGAAGCTTTCTTT
TRBV7-2	.	TRBJ1-6	.	CASSLPQNSPLHF	TGTGCCAGCAGCTTACCACAGAATTCACCCCTCCACTTT
TRBV5-1	.	TRBJ1-5	.	CASSPGDRNQPQHF	TGCGCCAGCAGCCCCGGCGACAGGAATCAGCCCCAGCATTTT
TRBV23-1	.	TRBJ2-1	.	CASSHLIQGGFF	TGCGCCAGCAGTCACCTGATCCAGGGCGGGTTCTTC
TRBV27	.	TRBJ2-7	.	CASSLTRHHDSYEQYF	TGTGCCAGCAGTTTAACTAGACACCACGACTCCTACGAGCAGTACTTC
TRBV20-1	.	TRBJ2-4	.	CSASPLRDRAKNIQYF	TGCAGTGCTAGTCCACTGAGAGACAGGGCCAAAAACATTCAGTACTTC